This T cell receptor (beta chain) was sequenced during a study of blood T cell repertoires in COVID-19. Study background: Material from acute and convalescent COVID-19 was sourced from the United States, Italy and Spain.

Using immunoSEQ multiplex PCR, the repertoire was profiled, and TCRdb retains in-frame clones only, with some absent. This table holds 300,000 to 350,000 clones, 90% found once. Germline values: CDR1 SGHTA, CDR2 FQGNSA. Trimming left V 5 bases short and J 8 bases short, with 6 bases between. CDR3 length: 10 amino acids. In Seattle, patients joined the study during active infection and were tracked longitudinally. V and J are TRBV7-2 and TRBJ1-1, with a tentative D call TRBD1 (5 bases). Specimen: peripheral blood. The receptor comes from a woman in her thirties or forties with COVID-19, enrolled during active disease. As DNA, the CDR3 is TGTGCCAGCAGCAGGGGAGAAGCTTTCTTT. As protein: CASSRGEAFF.